This record looks at one TCR beta chain sequence and its context. This clone's antigen is unknown. No much larger clone is present one base from it, and per-base qualities are unavailable. These data belong to a study of blood T cell repertoires in COVID-19 (dated by TCRdb to between 2020 and 2021). About the study as a whole: Samples from collaborators originated in the United States, Italy and Spain and spanned both the acute and convalescent phases of COVID-19. Subjects who had been exposed to COVID-19, were actively infected with it, or had recovered from it provided the deeply sampled blood TCRbeta repertoires that made up the dataset. The material from the prospective study consisted of cDNA or gDNA derived from T cells, B-cell-depleted T cells, or PBMCs. The sample metadata nearly always contained a de-identified subject ID, COVID-19 status, age in years and sex. The repertoires were made available in a free public database intended to serve as a resource for research on the immune response to SARS-CoV-2. The samples were drawn from two sources: the first 160 participants of the ongoing ImmuneRACE study, and 1,254 subjects contributed by 6 global collaborators. Where available, HLA class I and class II types were obtained from metadata supplied by the sample provider rather than from assay-based typing.

Whole blood was collected in K2EDTA tubes by collaborating institutions according to the institutions' own protocols. For TCRbeta analysis, collaborator samples were shipped as frozen whole blood, as isolated PBMCs, or as DNA extracted from either sample type. TCRbeta CDR3 regions were amplified from genomic DNA using the immunoSEQ Assay, a bias-controlled multiplex PCR. The authors' pipeline ran thus. Nucleated cell counts per sample were estimated from amplification of reference gene primers within the assay. Sequence reads were collapsed and filtered to measure the absolute abundance of every unique TCRbeta CDR3 rearrangement. For each sample, productive Simpson clonality was calculated as the square root of Simpson's diversity index over productive rearrangements. As stored in TCRdb, this immuneACCESS dataset retains in-frame rearrangements with V and J assigned. A fraction of the clones does not appear; measured against another copy, unresolved V genes explain less than half of the discrepancy, and the remainder lacks a known reason. V, J and clone size reflect that table, while D and trimming were determined from the DNA. This sample holds about 190,000 clones; 85% to 90% were observed only once. Of the sample, 1.5% to 2% is held by the ten largest clones.

General findings and caveats noted by the study authors: Clinical and demographic metadata were provided uncurated, with the amount varying by source and participant.

Sequenced material: peripheral blood. The TCR originated in a young man with active or convalescent COVID-19.

The DNA is as follows: TGTGCCAGCAGTGTACAGGGGCAGGGCACTGAAGCTTTCTTT. Translated, this is CASSVQGQGTEAFF. The chain was built from TRBV25-1 and TRBJ1-1; TRBD1 fits 7 bases in the junction. The germline V gene gives CDR1 as MGHDK and CDR2 as SYGVNS. V loses 4 bases at its end and J loses 4 bases; junction bases beyond the gene matches: 6. From cysteine to phenylalanine, the CDR3 is 14 amino acids long. Only the CDR3 DNA is retained, 42 bases long and in frame from the first base.